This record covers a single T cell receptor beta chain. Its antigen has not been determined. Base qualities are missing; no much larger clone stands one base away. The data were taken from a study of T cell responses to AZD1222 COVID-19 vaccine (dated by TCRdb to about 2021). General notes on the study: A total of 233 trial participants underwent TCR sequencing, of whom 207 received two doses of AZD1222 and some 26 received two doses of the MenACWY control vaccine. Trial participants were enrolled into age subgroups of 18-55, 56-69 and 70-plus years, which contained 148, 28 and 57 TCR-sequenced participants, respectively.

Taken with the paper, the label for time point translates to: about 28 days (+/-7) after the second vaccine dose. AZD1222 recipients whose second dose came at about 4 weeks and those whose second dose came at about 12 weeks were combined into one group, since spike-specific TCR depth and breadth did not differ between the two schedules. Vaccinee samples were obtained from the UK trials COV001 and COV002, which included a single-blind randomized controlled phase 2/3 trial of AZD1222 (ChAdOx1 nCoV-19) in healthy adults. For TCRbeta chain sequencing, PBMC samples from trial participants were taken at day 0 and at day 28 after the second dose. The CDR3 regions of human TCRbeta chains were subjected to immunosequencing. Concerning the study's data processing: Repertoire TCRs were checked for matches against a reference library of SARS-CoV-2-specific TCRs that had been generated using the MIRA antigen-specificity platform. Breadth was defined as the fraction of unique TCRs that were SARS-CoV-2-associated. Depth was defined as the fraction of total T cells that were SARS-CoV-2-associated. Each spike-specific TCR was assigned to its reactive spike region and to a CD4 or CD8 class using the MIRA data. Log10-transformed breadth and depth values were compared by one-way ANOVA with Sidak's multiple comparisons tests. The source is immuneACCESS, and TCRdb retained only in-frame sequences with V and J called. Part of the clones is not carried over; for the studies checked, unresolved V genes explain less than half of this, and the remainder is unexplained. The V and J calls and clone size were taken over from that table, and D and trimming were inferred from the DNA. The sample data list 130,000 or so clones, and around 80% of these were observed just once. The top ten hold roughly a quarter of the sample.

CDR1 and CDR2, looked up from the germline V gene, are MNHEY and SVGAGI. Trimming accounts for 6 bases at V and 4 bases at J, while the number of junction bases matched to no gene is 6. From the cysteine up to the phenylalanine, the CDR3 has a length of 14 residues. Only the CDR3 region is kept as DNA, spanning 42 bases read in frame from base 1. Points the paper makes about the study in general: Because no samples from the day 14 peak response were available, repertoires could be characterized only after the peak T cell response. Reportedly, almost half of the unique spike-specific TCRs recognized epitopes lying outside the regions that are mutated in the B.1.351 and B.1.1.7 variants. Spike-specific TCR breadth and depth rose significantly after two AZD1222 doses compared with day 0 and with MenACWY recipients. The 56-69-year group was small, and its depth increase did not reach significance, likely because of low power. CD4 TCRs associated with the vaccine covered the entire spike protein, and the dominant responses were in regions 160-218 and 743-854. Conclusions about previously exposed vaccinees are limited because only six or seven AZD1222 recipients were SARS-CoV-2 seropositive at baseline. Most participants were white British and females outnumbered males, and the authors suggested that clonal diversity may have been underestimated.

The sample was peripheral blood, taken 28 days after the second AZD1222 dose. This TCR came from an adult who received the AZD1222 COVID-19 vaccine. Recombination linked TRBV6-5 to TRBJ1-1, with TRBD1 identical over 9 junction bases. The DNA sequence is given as TGTGCCAGCAGCTTTGACAGGGGGACCACTGAAGCTTTCTTT. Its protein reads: CASSFDRGTTEAFF.